This passage covers 27 T cell receptor beta chains from one sample sequenced in a study of control samples from healthy donors and cancer patients. Only in-frame clones appear in the TCRdb table, and some are missing; sequencing was by immunoSEQ multiplex PCR. The sample includes tens of thousands of clones, more than 75% seen only once; the top ten take around 10%. Sequenced: blood. All receptors derive from a woman aged 55-70 years in good health.

This chain connects TRBV11-2 to TRBJ2-7, with 14 bases fitting TRBD2. After removal of 5 bases from V and 4 bases from J, the junction contained 4 bases not matched to a gene. The CDR3 has 15 amino acids. Germline V gives CDR1 SGHAT, CDR2 FQNNGV. This CDR3 reads CASSPGLAGGYEQYF. Written as DNA, the CDR3 is TGTGCCAGCAGCCCCGGACTAGCGGGGGGATACGAGCAGTACTTC.

In this sample, this clone turned up a few times. Here the CDR3 DNA reads TGTGCCAGCAGCACCCTTCAGAGGGGTTATAATTCACCCCTCCACTTT. This sequence encodes CASSTLQRGYNSPLHF. The chain uses TRBV28 and TRBJ1-6; D perhaps matches TRBD1 (5 bases). The length of the CDR3 is 16 residues. Looked up from germline, CDR1 is MDHEN and CDR2 is SYDVKM. Trimming removed 6 bases at V and 4 bases at J, with 16 bases between.

This clone was detected once. The V and J genes are TRBV6-5 and TRBJ2-1; 11 bases are a match to TRBD2. Germline trimming cut 4 bases from V and 9 bases from J; bases unmatched to any gene: 11. This CDR3 has 16 amino acids. Germline V gives CDR1 MNHEY, CDR2 SVGAGI. CDR3 amino acids: CASSFAPEGLAGEQFF. DNA for the CDR3: TGTGCCAGCAGTTTTGCACCAGAAGGACTAGCGGGTGAGCAGTTCTTC.

The chain joins TRBV7-2 to TRBJ1-3; D gene unclear. V lost 2 bases, J lost 0 bases, and 11 bases lay in between. CDR1 is SGHTA, CDR2 FQGNSA, per germline. This CDR3 region has 16 residues. This CDR3 reads CASSLNWRTSGNTIYF. Here the CDR3 DNA reads TGTGCCAGCAGCTTAAACTGGAGGACCTCTGGAAACACCATATATTTT.

This rearrangement joins TRBV7-2 to TRBJ1-1; perhaps TRBD1 as D (6 bases). The CDR3 loop spans 16 amino acids. Trimming left V 4 bases short and J 7 bases short, with 22 bases between. In germline, CDR1 is SGHTA, CDR2 FQGNSA. CDR3 residues: CASSSVRGDLSGEAFF. The CDR3, as DNA: TGTGCCAGCAGCTCAGTCAGGGGAGATTTGAGTGGTGAAGCTTTCTTT. Together with reference TRBV7-2 and TRBJ1-1, the CDR3 gives the full variable domain: GAGVSQSPSNKVTEKGKDVELRCDPISGHTALYWYRQSLGQGLEFLIYFQGNSAPDKSGLPSDRFSAERTGGSVSTLTIQRTQQEDSAVYLCASSSVRGDLSGEAFFGQGTRLTVV.

This rearrangement joins TRBV10-2 to TRBJ1-2, with unresolved D. V dropped 8 bases and J dropped 3 bases, with 13 bases sitting between them. Germline V lookup: CDR1 WSHSY, CDR2 SAAADI. The CDR3 totals 13 residues. The CDR3 reads CASGTDPHYGYTF. In DNA, the CDR3 is TGCGCCAGCGGCACAGACCCCCACTATGGCTACACCTTC.

The V call is TRBV19, the J call TRBJ2-2, with D perhaps TRBD2 (5 bases). This CDR3 spans 14 amino acids. V was shortened by 3 bases and J by 7 bases, with 12 bases between the two germline ends. CDR1 and CDR2 from the germline V gene are LNHDA and SQIVND (reference sequence). This CDR3 is CASSIRTLSGELFF. The DNA of the CDR3 is TGTGCCAGTAGTATTAGGACTCTGAGCGGGGAGCTGTTTTTT.

This sequence joins TRBV19 and TRBJ1-6; 8 bases are shared with TRBD1. The CDR3 has 14 amino acids. V lost 10 bases, J lost 11 bases, and 13 bases stayed unmatched. Germline V gives CDR1 LNHDA, CDR2 SQIVND (reference sequence). DNA for the CDR3: TGTGCCACCAACTTAGATGGGACAGGTACACCCCTCCACTTT. It encodes CATNLDGTGTPLHF.

As DNA, the CDR3 is TGTGCCAGCAGCCGCCGACAGGGGAGTTACAATGAGCAGTTCTTC. It codes for CASSRRQGSYNEQFF. This sequence joins TRBV7-2 and TRBJ2-1, with 8 bases matching TRBD1. J lost 4 bases, V lost 5 bases, and 7 bases had no gene match. CDR1 SGHTA and CDR2 FQGNSA come from the germline V gene. The CDR3 has 15 amino acids.

The genes are TRBV12-3 or TRBV12-4 and TRBJ1-2; 7 bases fit TRBD1. Unmatched junction bases numbered 5, after V lost 6 bases and J lost 4 bases. The CDR3 sequence is 13 residues long. CDR3 amino acids: CASSLRQGYGYTF. CDR3 DNA sequence: TGTGCCAGCAGCTTGAGACAGGGCTATGGCTACACCTTC.

In the case of this clone: This same CDR3 is encoded by further DNA sequences in the sample. CDR3 coding DNA: TGCGCCAGCAGCTTGGCCGGGTACTCCACCGGGGAGCTGTTTTTT. This encodes CASSLAGYSTGELFF. The chain recombines TRBV5-1 with TRBJ2-2; D uncertain. V was trimmed by 0 bases and J by 4 bases, leaving 10 bases between them. CDR3 length: 15 residues. Germline lookup yields CDR1 SGHRS and CDR2 YFSETQ.

This chain links TRBV19 with TRBJ1-5; D possibly corresponds to TRBD1 (6 bases). Germline V gene data show CDR1 as LNHDA and CDR2 as SQIVND (reference sequence). This CDR3 comprises 15 residues. V was clipped by 5 bases and J by 7 bases, with 18 bases between them. CDR3 sequence (DNA): TGTGCCAGTAGTCCCCAGGCAGGGGTAGAACAGCCCCAGCATTTT. It translates to CASSPQAGVEQPQHF.

The V and J genes are TRBV18 and TRBJ1-1, with 8 bases aligning to TRBD1. With V trimmed by 5 bases and J by 1 base, 3 bases remained unmatched. Germline V gene lookup returns CDR1 KGHSH and CDR2 LQKENI. CDR3 length equals 14 residues. Here the CDR3 DNA reads TGTGCCAGCTCAACCGGGACAGGGAACACTGAAGCTTTCTTT. Residues: CASSTGTGNTEAFF.

This clone was found a few times. The chain links TRBV2 to TRBJ2-3; 8 bases are a match to TRBD2. Germline-derived CDR1 and CDR2 are SNHLY and FYNNEI. J was trimmed by 6 bases and V by 5 bases; bases with no gene match: 10. This CDR3 region has 15 residues. The CDR3 region is CASSRTGLGVDTQYF. DNA for the CDR3: TGTGCCAGCAGTCGAACGGGACTAGGGGTGGATACGCAGTATTTT.

The chain employs TRBV3-1 (or the pseudogene TRBV3-2) and TRBJ1-4; D not resolved. V gave up 4 bases and J gave up 8 bases, with 14 bases separating them. CDR1 and CDR2 from the germline V gene are LGHDT and YNNKEL (reference sequence). This CDR3 has 14 residues. In nucleotides, the CDR3 is TGTGCCAGCAGCCCCCGGGGAAGGGAGGAAAAACTGTTTTTT. It specifies CASSPRGREEKLFF.

The chain has TRBV19 and TRBJ1-5, with 8 bases matching TRBD1. CDR1 LNHDA and CDR2 SQIVND come from the germline V gene (reference sequence). Unmatched junction bases numbered 9, after V lost 0 bases and J lost 5 bases. This CDR3 is built from 17 residues. CDR3 DNA: TGTGCCAGTAGTATAGATTGGTACGCGACAGGGGATCAGCCCCAGCATTTT. It is translated as CASSIDWYATGDQPQHF.

This clone was seen a single time. The CDR3 region is CASSPPERIFSGNTIYF. Written as DNA, the CDR3 is TGTGCCAGCTCACCACCCGAGCGGATCTTCTCTGGAAACACCATATATTTT. The chain links TRBV18 to TRBJ1-3, with D uncertain. V lost 0 bases, J lost 0 bases, and 12 bases lay in between. Germline CDR1 KGHSH, CDR2 LQKENI. There are 17 residues in the CDR3. Looking up the rest from reference TRBV18 and TRBJ1-3 gives the full variable domain: NAGVMQNPRHLVRRRGQEARLRCSPMKGHSHVYWYRQLPEEGLKFMVYLQKENIIDESGMPKERFSAEFPKEGPSILRIQQVVRGDSAAYFCASSPPERIFSGNTIYFGEGSWLTVV.

V is TRBV7-9 and J is TRBJ2-2; 7 bases match TRBD1. This CDR3 is built from 15 residues. Germline V gives CDR1 SEHNR, CDR2 FQNEAQ (reference sequence). V dropped 5 bases and J dropped 1; count of bases not matched to a gene: 4. The CDR3: CASSKTGMNTGELFF. The CDR3, as DNA: TGTGCCAGCAGCAAGACAGGGATGAACACCGGGGAGCTGTTTTTT.

This clone has only a few counts. The rearrangement joins TRBV10-2 to TRBJ2-7; 11 bases agree with TRBD1. This CDR3 region has 15 residues. The germline gives CDR1 WSHSY, CDR2 SAAADI. Unmatched junction bases numbered 6, after V lost 7 bases and J lost 1 base. CDR3 loop: CASTLGDRGSYEQYF. DNA of the CDR3: TGCGCCAGCACCCTCGGGGACAGGGGGTCCTACGAGCAGTACTTC.

The rearrangement joins TRBV6-2 or TRBV6-3 to TRBJ2-7, with a possible D match to TRBD1 (5 bases). Germline values: CDR1 MNHEY, CDR2 SVGEGT. This CDR3 has 13 residues. Trimming removed 6 bases at V and 2 bases at J, with 11 bases between. CDR3 sequence: CASSQDNPYEQYF. CDR3 coding DNA: TGTGCCAGCAGCCAGGACAACCCCTACGAGCAGTACTTC.

The genes are TRBV5-5 and TRBJ2-1; D is possibly TRBD1 or TRBD2 (5 bases each). The V end was cut by 0 bases, the J end by 6 bases, with 13 bases between. The CDR3 spans 15 residues. The V gene's germline CDR1 is SGHKS and CDR2 YYEKEE (reference sequence). The CDR3 nucleotides read TGTGCCAGCAGCTTGGTTCCGAGTGGGGGCAATGAGCAGTTCTTC. This gives the protein CASSLVPSGGNEQFF.

This clone turned up a few times. V usage is TRBV19 and J usage is TRBJ1-6; 10 bases match TRBD1. V was pared by 0 bases and J by 9 bases, with 8 bases of the junction left unmatched. The CDR3 is made up of 17 amino acids. CDR1 is LNHDA, CDR2 SQIVND, per germline (reference sequence). CDR3 nucleotides: TGTGCCAGTAGTATAGATCCGACGGGACAGGGGTTTTCACCCCTCCACTTT. Translation: CASSIDPTGQGFSPLHF.

The rearrangement uses TRBV7-2 and TRBJ2-7; no clear D gene. Germline CDR1 reads SGHTA; CDR2 reads FQGNSA. V was cut by 5 bases and J by 6 bases, with 17 bases left in between. The CDR3 is 14 residues long. The CDR3 sequence: CASSIFRGFLEQYF. CDR3 nucleotide sequence: TGTGCCAGCAGCATTTTTCGTGGGTTCCTCGAGCAGTACTTC.

J is TRBJ2-1 and V is TRBV29-1, with 7 bases fitting TRBD2. Germline values: CDR1 SQVTM, CDR2 ANQGSEA. Losses at the gene ends were 6 bases for V and 4 bases for J; bases not matched to a gene: 12. CDR3 length: 15 amino acids. The CDR3 loop is CSVQRGLAVYNEQFF. The DNA of the CDR3 is TGCAGCGTCCAGAGGGGTCTAGCGGTTTACAATGAGCAGTTCTTC.

The chain has TRBV7-2 and TRBJ1-2; tentatively, D is TRBD1 (6 bases). CDR3 length: 12 amino acids. The germline CDR1 and CDR2 sequences are SGHTA and FQGNSA. V shed 5 bases and J shed 8 bases, with 12 bases lying between them. The CDR3 DNA is TGTGCCAGCAGCGCAGGGGTTTGGGGCTACACCTTC. Translation gives CASSAGVWGYTF.

This clone appeared once. This chain joins TRBV5-1 and TRBJ2-3, with D perhaps matching TRBD1 (7 bases). The CDR3 covers 18 residues. Trimming removed 2 bases at V and 1 base at J, with 20 bases between. CDR1 SGHRS and CDR2 YFSETQ come from the germline V gene. In nucleotides, the CDR3 is TGCGCCAGCAGCTTCACCTTCGGCCAGGGGGGCCGCACAGATACGCAGTATTTT. Residues: CASSFTFGQGGRTDTQYF.

The rearrangement uses TRBV7-6 and TRBJ1-2; TRBD1 is a possible D gene (6 bases). CDR1 and CDR2 (germline): SGHVS, FNYEAQ. The ends were cut back, 2 bases at V and 6 bases at J, with 10 bases in the middle. The length of the CDR3 is 13 residues. CDR3 nucleotides: TGTGCCAGCAGCTTACAGGGGTTTGATGGCTACACCTTC. The encoded protein is CASSLQGFDGYTF. The whole variable domain, filled in from reference TRBV7-6 and TRBJ1-2, reads GAGVSQSPRYKVTKRGQDVALRCDPISGHVSLYWYRQALGQGPEFLTYFNYEAQQDKSGLPNDRFSAERPEGSISTLTIQRTEQRDSAMYRCASSLQGFDGYTFGSGTRLTVV.